This section outlines one TCR beta chain sequence together with its context. The data belong to a study of blood T cell repertoires in COVID-19. Germline V CDR1 and CDR2: MNHEY, SMNVEV (reference sequence). The CDR3 is made up of 15 amino acids. Trimming pared 0 bases from V and 6 bases from J, leaving 15 bases between. The assay was immunoSEQ multiplex PCR, and TCRdb's table has in-frame clones only and misses some. The sample shows 80,000 or so clones, approximately 78% of them seen only once. The clonotype comes from a human donor in a cohort sampled during active COVID-19. The sample was peripheral blood. The genes are TRBV27 and TRBJ2-7, with D possibly TRBD1 on 6 matching bases. CDR3 DNA sequence: TGTGCCAGCAGTTTATCGTTAGGGGGTCTCGGCGAGCAGTACTTC. Translated: CASSLSLGGLGEQYF.